A single sample is the source of the 22 T cell receptor beta chains below, sequenced in a study of identical twins. TCRdb redid the calling of the 5' RACE reads with MiXCR, one entry per CDR3 protein. The table includes 500,000 to 650,000 distinct CDR3 sequences, 20% to 25% detected once. These same data were also listed under a study on yellow fever vaccine responses in identical twins.

The sample consisted of CD4+ T cells sorted from blood. These receptors all stem from a woman between 18 and 29 years old in good health.

The chain combines TRBV20-1 with TRBJ2-3; D not resolved. Germline V gene data show CDR1 as DFQATT and CDR2 as SNEGSKA (reference sequence). The CDR3 extends over 15 amino acids. The V gene lost 5 bases and the J gene lost 2 bases, with 17 bases spanning the gap. The CDR3 DNA follows: TGCAGTGCTGGGTCCCAACGGTTGGCCACAGATACGCAGTATTTT. Its translation: CSAGSQRLATDTQYF.

Many counts were recorded for this clonotype. The chain is built from TRBV5-1 and TRBJ2-7; 7 nucleotides match TRBD2. The germline gives CDR1 SGHRS, CDR2 YFSETQ. The V segment lost 4 bases and the J segment 3 bases; nucleotides outside the gene matches: 10. CDR3 size: 15 residues. The CDR3 sequence: CASSDGGTLFYEQYF. The DNA for the CDR3 is TGCGCCAGCAGCGACGGGGGGACTCTGTTCTACGAGCAGTACTTC. Variable domain in full (rest from reference TRBV5-1 and TRBJ2-7): KAGVTQTPRYLIKTRGQQVTLSCSPISGHRSVSWYQQTPGQGLQFLFEYFSETQRNKGNFPGRFSGRQFSNSRSEMNVSTLELGDSALYLCASSDGGTLFYEQYFGPGTRLTVT.

The rearrangement links TRBV11-2 to TRBJ2-7; 9 nucleotides match TRBD1. Germline lookup yields CDR1 SGHAT and CDR2 FQNNGV. This CDR3 is 17 amino acids long. The ends lost 0 bases at V and 2 bases at J; junction bases unmatched: 8. The CDR3 sequence is CASSLDLGQGKTYEQYV. CDR3 coding DNA: TGTGCCAGCAGCTTAGACCTTGGACAGGGGAAAACCTACGAGCAGTACGTC.

The chain couples TRBV6-5 to TRBJ2-3; possibly TRBD2 for D (6 bases). The CDR3 covers 15 residues. The V gene lost 8 bases and the J gene lost 0 bases, with 15 bases spanning the gap. Germline CDR1 is MNHEY and CDR2 is SVGAGI. The CDR3 DNA follows: TGTGCCAGCGGTTCCTACGCGGGGAGCACAGATACGCAGTATTTT. Amino acids: CASGSYAGSTDTQYF.

This chain uses TRBV6-1 with TRBJ2-7, with D perhaps being TRBD1 or TRBD2 (5 bases each). The V gene lost 5 bases and the J gene lost 5 bases, with 10 bases spanning the gap. This CDR3 has 12 residues. Germline V CDR1 and CDR2: MNHNS, SASEGT. As DNA, the CDR3 is TGTGCCAGCAGTAGACGGGACCACGAGCAGTACGTC. Amino acid sequence: CASSRRDHEQYV.

This clonotype was counted at least ten times. The chain couples TRBV7-2 to TRBJ2-1; the D is unclear. This CDR3 is built from 13 residues. Trimming cost V 7 bases and J 8 bases, with 15 bases left between them. Germline lookup yields CDR1 SGHTA and CDR2 FQGNSA. The CDR3 bases are TGTGCCAGCACCTCATTTAATGGCCATGAGCAGTTCTTC. Translated, it gives CASTSFNGHEQFF.

Turning to this clonotype: A much bigger clone sits one base away, suggesting this may be a read error. This rearrangement joins TRBV12-3 or TRBV12-4 to TRBJ2-3; tentative D call: TRBD2 (6 bases). CDR3 length: 15 amino acids. The CDR3 loop reads CTSSLSGLGPDTQYF. For the CDR3, the DNA is TGTACCAGCAGCCTGAGCGGGTTGGGCCCAGATACGCAGTATTTT.

The rearrangement joins TRBV5-4 to TRBJ2-1; 8 bases agree with TRBD2. CDR3 length: 15 residues. The V gene's germline CDR1 is SGHNT and CDR2 YYREEE (reference sequence). J was trimmed by 4 bases and V by 3 bases; bases with no gene match: 6. CDR3 loop: CASSSQRESYNEQFF. The CDR3 region has the DNA TGTGCCAGCAGCTCGCAGCGGGAGAGTTACAATGAGCAGTTCTTC.

The J gene is TRBJ2-2, the V gene TRBV4-2; D not resolved. Germline CDR1 reads LGHNA; CDR2 reads YNFKEQ. V lost 0 bases and J lost 1, with 3 bases in between. The CDR3 totals 14 residues. The CDR3 here is CASSQDWNTGELFF. CDR3 nucleotide sequence: TGTGCCAGCAGCCAAGACTGGAACACCGGGGAGCTGTTTTTT.

Many counts were recorded for this clonotype. V usage is TRBV4-1 and J usage is TRBJ1-5, with a tentative D call TRBD1 (6 bases). Germline V gene data show CDR1 as MGHRA and CDR2 as YSYEKL. V lost 1 base and J lost 9, with 13 bases in between. This CDR3 is 14 amino acids long. DNA of the CDR3: TGCGCCAGCAGCCAAGGCGGGGGGCTTCGGCCCCAGCATTTT. Its translation: CASSQGGGLRPQHF.

This rearrangement joins TRBV24-1 to TRBJ2-7; 9 positions agree with TRBD1. CDR3 length: 15 residues. With V trimmed by 3 bases and J by 7 bases, 9 bases remained unmatched. Germline lookup yields CDR1 KGHDR and CDR2 SFDVKD. The CDR3 region is CATSDPGQGRGEQYF. The CDR3 coding sequence is TGTGCCACCAGTGATCCGGGACAGGGAAGAGGGGAGCAGTACTTC.

This clonotype has only a few counts. The chain combines TRBV15 with TRBJ2-3; perhaps TRBD2 as D (6 bases). The CDR3 consists of 21 residues. Germline V CDR1 and CDR2: LNHNV, YYDKDF (reference sequence). Deletions cut 2 bases from V and 4 bases from J, with 31 bases between. The CDR3 nucleotides are TGTGCCACCAGCAGACGTAGCGGTGTAGGGCGAGGCCCTCTTTACGCAGATACGCAGTATTTT. This gives the protein CATSRRSGVGRGPLYADTQYF.

This clonotype was detected only once. At one of its ends the junction is not consistent with the germline gene, which may arise from a read error. V and J are TRBV20-1 and TRBJ1-4; D ambiguous. The germline V gene has CDR1 DFQATT and CDR2 SNEGSKA (reference sequence). CDR3 size: 8 residues. CDR3 sequence (DNA): TGCAGTGCTAGGGGCGAGATTTTT. It yields the protein CSARGEIF.

The genes are TRBV10-3 and TRBJ2-2; 7 nucleotides line up with TRBD2. V was clipped by 6 bases and J by 4 bases; unmatched bases: 8. The germline gives CDR1 ENHRY, CDR2 SYGVKD. CDR3 length: 15 residues. CDR3 loop: CAIRSTSDGTGELFF. The CDR3 nucleotides are TGTGCCATCAGGAGTACTAGCGACGGCACCGGGGAGCTGTTTTTT.

There are a few counts of this clonotype. The genes are TRBV12-3 or TRBV12-4 and TRBJ2-7; D unresolved. CDR3 length: 15 amino acids. With 2 bases removed from V and 5 bases from J, the gap between germline ends came to 16 bases. The CDR3 sequence is CASSLRQPGNHEQYF. The CDR3 coding sequence is TGTGCCAGCAGTTTAAGGCAGCCCGGTAACCACGAGCAGTACTTC.

V and J are TRBV4-1 and TRBJ2-1; D tentatively reads TRBD1 or TRBD2 (5 bases each). The germline V and J ends were trimmed by 2 bases and 6 bases, with 14 bases remaining between them. Germline V gene data show CDR1 as MGHRA and CDR2 as YSYEKL. CDR3 size: 15 residues. The CDR3 sequence is CASSQLGVAPNEQFF. The CDR3 region has the DNA TGCGCCAGCAGCCAATTGGGGGTCGCACCCAATGAGCAGTTCTTC.

J is TRBJ2-6 and V is TRBV7-8; 10 bases agree with TRBD2. V shed 5 bases and J 4 bases; nucleotides not matched to a gene: 14. The CDR3 runs 19 residues. Germline loops: CDR1 SGHVS, CDR2 FQNEAQ. CDR3 DNA: TGTGCCAGCAGCCCAATACTAGCGGGGACCAGTAGGGGGGCCAACGTCCTGACTTTC. Amino acid sequence: CASSPILAGTSRGANVLTF.

The CDR3 protein is CASSADSRGYNEQFF. The DNA for the CDR3 is TGTGCCAGCAGCGCGGACAGTCGGGGTTACAATGAGCAGTTCTTC. The genes are TRBV9 and TRBJ2-1; D is possibly TRBD1 (6 bases). CDR1 is SGDLS, CDR2 YYNGEE, per germline. The germline V and J ends were trimmed by 3 bases and 4 bases, with 14 bases remaining between them. This CDR3 comprises 15 residues.

This clonotype was picked up a small number of times. J is TRBJ2-3 and V is TRBV20-1, with D maybe TRBD1 (6 bases). CDR3 length: 12 residues. The V end was cut by 6 bases, the J end by 1 base, with 8 bases between. CDR1 and CDR2 (germline): DFQATT, SNEGSKA (reference sequence). The CDR3 loop is CSADRGTDTQYF. The CDR3 DNA follows: TGCAGTGCGGACAGAGGCACAGATACGCAGTATTTT.

In this sample, this clonotype turned up a few times. V gene TRBV19 combines with J gene TRBJ1-2; D ambiguous. Germline loops: CDR1 LNHDA, CDR2 SQIVND (reference sequence). CDR3 length: 13 residues. V was trimmed by 3 bases and J by 4 bases, leaving 9 bases between them. CDR3 coding DNA: TGTGCCAGTAGTATTGAACGGAGCTATGGCTACACCTTC. Translation gives CASSIERSYGYTF.

This rearrangement joins TRBV5-1 to TRBJ1-2; possible D gene TRBD1, 5 bases. Germline assignment: CDR1 SGHRS and CDR2 YFSETQ. CDR3 length: 13 amino acids. V was cut by 2 bases and J by 7 bases, with 12 bases left in between. The CDR3 bases are TGCGCCAGCAGCTTACAGGTGGATTCTGGCTACACCTTC. It is translated as CASSLQVDSGYTF.

The chain recombines TRBV6-5 with TRBJ2-5; tentatively, D is TRBD1 (5 bases). V was trimmed by 6 bases and J by 10 bases, leaving 12 bases between them. The CDR3 runs to 11 residues. Germline V gene lookup returns CDR1 MNHEY and CDR2 SVGAGI. The CDR3 region has the DNA TGTGCCAGCAGCCGTGGACAAAACCAGTACTTC. It translates to CASSRGQNQYF.